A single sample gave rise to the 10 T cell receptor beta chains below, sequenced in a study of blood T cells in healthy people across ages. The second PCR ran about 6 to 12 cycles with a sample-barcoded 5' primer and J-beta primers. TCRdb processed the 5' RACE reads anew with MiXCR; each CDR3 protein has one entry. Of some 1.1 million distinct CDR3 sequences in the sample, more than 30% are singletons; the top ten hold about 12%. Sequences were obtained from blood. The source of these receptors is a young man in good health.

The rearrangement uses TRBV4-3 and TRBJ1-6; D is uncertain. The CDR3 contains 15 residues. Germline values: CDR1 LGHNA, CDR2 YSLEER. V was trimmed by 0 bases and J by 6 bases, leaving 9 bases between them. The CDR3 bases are TGCGCCAGCAGCCAAGATCCGGCCTCTAATTCACCCCTCCACTTT. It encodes CASSQDPASNSPLHF.

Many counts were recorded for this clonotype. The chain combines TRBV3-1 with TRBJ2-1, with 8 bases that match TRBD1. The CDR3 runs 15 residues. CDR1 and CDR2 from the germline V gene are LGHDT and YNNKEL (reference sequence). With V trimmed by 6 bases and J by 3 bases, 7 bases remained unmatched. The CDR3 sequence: CASRAGQGIYNEQFF. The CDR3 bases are TGTGCCAGCAGGGCTGGACAGGGAATCTACAATGAGCAGTTCTTC.

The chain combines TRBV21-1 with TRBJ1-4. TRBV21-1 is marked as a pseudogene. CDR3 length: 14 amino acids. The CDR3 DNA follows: TGTGCCAGCAGCAAAGAGGGCCGGGATGAAAAACTGTTTTTT. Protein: CASSKEGRDEKLFF.

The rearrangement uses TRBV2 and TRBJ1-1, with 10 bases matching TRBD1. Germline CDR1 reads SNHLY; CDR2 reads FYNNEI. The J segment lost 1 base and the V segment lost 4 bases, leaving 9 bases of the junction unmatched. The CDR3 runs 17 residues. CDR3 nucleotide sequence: TGTGCCAGCAGTGCGGAGGACAGGGGGGGAAGGAACACTGAAGCTTTCTTT. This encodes CASSAEDRGGRNTEAFF.

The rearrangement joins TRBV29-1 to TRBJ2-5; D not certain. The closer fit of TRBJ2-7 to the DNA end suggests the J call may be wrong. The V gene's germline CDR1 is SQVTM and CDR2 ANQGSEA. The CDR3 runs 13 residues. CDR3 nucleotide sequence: TGCAGCGTTGATACTCACAATCCCTACGAGCAGTACTTC. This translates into CSVDTHNPYEQYF.

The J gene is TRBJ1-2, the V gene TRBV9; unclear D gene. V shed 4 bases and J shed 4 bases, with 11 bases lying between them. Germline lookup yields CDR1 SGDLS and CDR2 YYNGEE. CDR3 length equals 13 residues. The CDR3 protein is CASSSHRGYGYTF. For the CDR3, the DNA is TGTGCCAGCAGCTCCCACAGAGGCTATGGCTACACCTTC.

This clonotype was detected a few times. This chain's CDR3 is CSAQTSGGGTDTQYF. CDR3 DNA: TGCAGTGCTCAGACTAGCGGGGGTGGCACAGATACGCAGTATTTT. This chain uses TRBV20-1 with TRBJ2-3, with TRBD2 matching 12 bases. Germline V gene data show CDR1 as DFQATT and CDR2 as SNEGSKA (reference sequence). After removal of 5 bases from V and 1 base from J, the junction contained 4 bases not matched to a gene. This CDR3 contains 15 residues.

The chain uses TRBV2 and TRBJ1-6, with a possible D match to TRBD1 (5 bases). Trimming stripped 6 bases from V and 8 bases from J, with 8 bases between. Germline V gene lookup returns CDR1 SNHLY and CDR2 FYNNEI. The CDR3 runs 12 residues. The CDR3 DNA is TGTGCCAGCAGGGGGGAGTATTCACCCCTCCACTTT. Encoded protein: CASRGEYSPLHF. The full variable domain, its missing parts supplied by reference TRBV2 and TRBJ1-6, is EPEVTQTPSHQVTQMGQEVILRCVPISNHLYFYWYRQILGQKVEFLVSFYNNEISEKSEIFDDQFSVERPDGSNFTLKIRSTKLEDSAMYFCASRGEYSPLHFGNGTRLTVT.

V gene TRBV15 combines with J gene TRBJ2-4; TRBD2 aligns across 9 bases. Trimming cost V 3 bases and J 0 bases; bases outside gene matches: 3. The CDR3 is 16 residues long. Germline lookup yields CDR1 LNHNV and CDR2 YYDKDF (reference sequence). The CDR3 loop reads CATSRGLALAKNIQYF. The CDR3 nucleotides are TGTGCCACCAGCAGGGGACTAGCCCTAGCCAAAAACATTCAGTACTTC.

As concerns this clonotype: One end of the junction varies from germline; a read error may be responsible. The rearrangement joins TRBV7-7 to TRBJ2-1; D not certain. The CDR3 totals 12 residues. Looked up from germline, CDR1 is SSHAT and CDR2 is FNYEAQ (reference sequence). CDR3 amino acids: CASSSNGNEQFF. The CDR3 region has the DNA TGTGCTAGCAGTTCGAACGGGAATGAGCAGTTCTTC.